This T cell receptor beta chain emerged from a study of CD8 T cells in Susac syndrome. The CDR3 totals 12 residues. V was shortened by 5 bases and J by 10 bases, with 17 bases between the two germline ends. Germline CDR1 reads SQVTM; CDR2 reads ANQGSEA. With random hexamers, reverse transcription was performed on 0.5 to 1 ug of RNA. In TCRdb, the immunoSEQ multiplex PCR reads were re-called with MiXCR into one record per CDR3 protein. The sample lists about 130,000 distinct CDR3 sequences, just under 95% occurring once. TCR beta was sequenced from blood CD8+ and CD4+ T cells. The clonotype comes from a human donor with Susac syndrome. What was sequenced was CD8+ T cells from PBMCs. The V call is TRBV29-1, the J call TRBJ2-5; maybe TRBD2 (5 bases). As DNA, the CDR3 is TGCAGCGTTCTAATCCTCGACGGAGGCCAGTACTTC. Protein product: CSVLILDGGQYF.